The sequence of this T cell receptor beta chain was determined in a study of T cells in Graves' hyperthyroidism and ophthalmopathy (dated by TCRdb to the late 2010s). Background for the entire study: Peripheral blood samples were taken at initial diagnosis, before any treatment was given. The paper describes TCR Vbeta CDR3 sequencing of more than 120 peripheral blood samples, made up of roughly 40 ophthalmopathy patients, around 73 hyperthyroidism patients and some 17 progressor patients. To identify TCR V-J signatures that set the groups apart, the researchers used a discovery cohort of 95 to 100 patients, made up of roughly 40 with Graves' ophthalmopathy and some 58 with stable Graves' hyperthyroidism. The 100 or so discovery patients were randomly split 7:3 into training and test sets. Whether ophthalmopathy could be predicted prospectively was tested in an independent validation cohort made up of about 20 hyperthyroidism patients plus 17 patients who later progressed to ophthalmopathy. After sampling, hyperthyroidism patients received methimazole starting at 30 mg daily, and ophthalmopathy patients received high-dose intravenous methylprednisolone. In six Graves' hyperthyroidism patients, the study also compared T-cell repertoires from thyroid tissue with T-cell repertoires from blood.

TCR beta CDR3 regions were amplified from RNA transcripts. The first round of RT-PCR for the TCR CDR3 was performed with the HTBI primer set and the Qiagen OneStep RT-PCR kit. A second multiplex PCR round built the libraries, followed by size selection and purification. Sequencing of the libraries was done on an Illumina HiSeq2000 using paired-end 100 bp reads. Under the source paper's analysis protocol: SOAPnuke was used to process the raw data, throwing out any read that contained adapters or uncalled bases, had a mean Phred below 15, or lacked an exact constant-primer or identifier match. High-quality paired reads were merged with COPE v1.2.5, and unique nucleotide sequences were defined as clonotypes. MiTCR v1.1 was used to align clonotypes to the IMGT TRBV, TRBD and TRBJ reference segments. The analysis included only V-J combinations with a frequency above 0.0001, which together covered more than 98% of the repertoires. A TCS score was defined as the ratio of F50 (clonal expansion) to E x V (chaos), with BLOSUM62-based TCRdist applied between CDR3 peptides within each V-J. Welch's t-statistics and random forest reduced just over 500 V-J features to roughly 13, which were used in a naive Bayes classifier (R e1071). TCRdb reanalyzed the raw reads on its own, using fastp at Q25 for trimming and MiXCR for clone calling, and kept in-frame beta chains. Each entry merges the rows of one CDR3 protein and shows their most common DNA and genes. TCRdb assigned the V and J calls; the authors' analysis was not used. Here the sample has approximately 640,000 distinct CDR3 sequences; around 16% occur a single time. The ten largest clones represent less than 4.5% of the sample.

This clonotype was seen a handful of times. The antigen this receptor binds is unknown. Base qualities were left out, and no much larger clone turns up one base away. Stable Graves' hyperthyroidism was defined as the absence of progression to ophthalmopathy over 18 months of follow-up. Hyperthyroidism patients were newly diagnosed, with disease duration under 2 months, and aged 18 to 65 years. The study excluded patients with uncontrolled infections, other autoimmune diseases, pregnancy or lactation. Clinical symptoms, serum thyroxine and TRAb, thyroid ultrasound, and orbital computed tomography formed the basis for the diagnoses. PBMCs were isolated from 7.5 to 10 ml of fresh peripheral blood by Ficoll-Paque density gradient centrifugation. Total RNA was extracted using Trizol reagent, and RNA quality was assessed on an Agilent 2100 Bioanalyzer. The CDR3, from cysteine to phenylalanine, totals 11 residues. The read is trimmed to its CDR3 DNA, 33 bases read in frame from base 1. CDR1 and CDR2 (MDHEN, SYDVKM) derive from the germline V gene. V is shortened by 5 bases, J by 7 bases, and the region joining them spans 9 bases.

Results and caveats for the whole study, not just this receptor: Most expanded thyroid clonotypes (frequency above 0.001) were also detected in blood, a finding suggesting that blood repertoires may reflect thyroid immune responses. During validation, the model predicted progression to ophthalmopathy a median of around six months ahead of onset, with more than 55% sensitivity and around 73% specificity. Ophthalmopathy was separated from stable hyperthyroidism by a 13 V-J signature model, with around 90% sensitivity and 81% to 82% specificity obtained in cross-validation and 80%/75% obtained in testing. Sample size was not statistically predetermined, and investigators were not blinded to group allocation.

The clonotype comes from a woman aged 30 to 39 with Graves' hyperthyroidism. The V gene is TRBV28 and the J gene is TRBJ2-7, with the D gene not clear enough to name. Input material: blood. The nucleotide sequence reads as follows: TGTGCCAGCAGTCTGTATCGGGAGCAGTACTTC. This gives the protein CASSLYREQYF.